The clone carrying this T cell receptor (beta chain) was recorded at least ten times. Its antigen remains unknown. The data originate from a study of regulatory T cells in long-lasting Graves disease. Study findings and constraints: Persistent disease was associated with favored TRBV28 usage and with favored use of TRBJ1-2 and TRBJ2-5. TCR diversity was lower in persistent Graves' patients (versus newly diagnosed ones). Shared public clonotypes totalled around 2,900 in persistent patients, compared with some 920 in new patients.

Specified time point: newly diagnosed GD, antithyroid drugs for less than 3 months. PBMC-extracted RNA yielded the TCR library. Patients all came to the study from an endocrinology department in Xi'an, China. HTBI primers from iRepertoire and Arm-PCR of CDR3 regions yielded the TCR beta libraries. TCRdb processed the multiplex PCR reads anew with MiXCR; each CDR3 protein has one entry. The sample carries under 800,000 distinct CDR3 sequences, about 15% recorded once. Germline CDR1 and CDR2: SGHAT and FQNNGV. Trimming at V came to 7 bases and at J to 8 bases, leaving 14 bases not matched to a gene. This CDR3 contains 15 residues. The same specimen was also included in a second study, on T cells in Graves' hyperthyroidism and ophthalmopathy.

The receptor's source is a woman in her twenties or thirties with Graves disease. The J gene is TRBJ2-1, the V gene TRBV11-2, with TRBD1 matching 7 bases. The sequences come from peripheral blood mononuclear cells (PBMCs), collected at new diagnosis, from a patient treated with antithyroid drugs. CDR3 bases: TGTGCCAGCACGTCCAACAGGGGTAGATGGGATGAGCAGTTCTTC. This translates into CASTSNRGRWDEQFF. Variable domain in full (rest from reference TRBV11-2 and TRBJ2-1): EAGVAQSPRYKIIEKRQSVAFWCNPISGHATLYWYQQILGQGPKLLIQFQNNGVVDDSQLPKDRFSAERLKGVDSTLKIQPAKLEDSAVYLCASTSNRGRWDEQFFGPGTRLTVL.